Listed here is a single T cell receptor (beta chain). This clone was seen just once. The antigen it recognizes is unknown. Base qualities were left out, and no much larger clone turns up one base away. These data belong to a study of cytotoxic CD8 clonotypes in ibrutinib-treated CLL listed by TCRdb under 2021. About the investigation overall: The cohort included more than 14 treatment-naive and approximately eleven relapsed/refractory patients; 17 were IGHV unmutated. Samples at response were collected after a median of 12 months of treatment, with a range of about 6 to 40 months. Every sample from remission and from progressive disease was obtained while the patients were still on ibrutinib. Partial responses were observed in about 24 patients and complete responses in 2; after a median follow-up of 68 months, remission was maintained in approximately 14 patients and progression was observed in 12. Samples averaged 255,043 productive templates and 90,000 to 100,000 productive rearrangements. Longitudinal samples were obtainable from about 30% of the 86 participants in the trial. Cryopreserved peripheral blood mononuclear cells were obtained prior to treatment, at the time of response, and at either disease progression or sustained remission.

Read against the paper, the sample's time point label means: less than 30 months on ibrutinib. For TCR beta library preparation, 1.5 to 2 micrograms of genomic DNA was extracted from cryopreserved PBMCs. Longitudinal blood samples from CLL patients on ibrutinib monotherapy were analyzed using high-throughput TCR beta sequencing. The patients took part in an open-label, single-center phase 2 trial of ibrutinib monotherapy. There are 14 amino acids in the CDR3, from cysteine to phenylalanine inclusive. CDR3 DNA is the only sequence kept; it has 42 bases, read in frame from the first base. V is reduced by 3 bases and J by 7 bases, leaving a spacing of 15 bases between them. CDR1 and CDR2 are drawn from the germline V gene: ENHRY, SYGVKD. On a MiSeq, deep resolution sequencing aimed for a depth between 1 in 1 million and 1 in 200,000 T cells, with each clonotype covered 10x on average. TCR beta libraries were generated with the immunoSEQ hsTCRB Kit. On the authors' methods: The data were analyzed with ImmunoSEQ Analyzer and ImmunoSEQ Data Assistant, and V, D and J gene assignments followed IMGT definitions. Clonality, which ranges from 0 to 1, was calculated as one minus the normalized Shannon entropy of productive rearrangement frequencies. Only overrepresented clonotypes making up at least 0.05% of each patient's repertoire were included in the public clonotype analysis. More than ten repertoires from age-matched healthy donors, obtained from immuneACCESS, served as clonality controls. The source is immuneACCESS, and TCRdb retained only in-frame sequences with V and J called. Part of the clones is not carried over; for the studies checked, unresolved V genes explain less than half of this, and the remainder is unexplained. The DNA gave D and trimming, while V, J and clone size come from that table. Present in this sample are 150,000 or so clones, 70% to 85% of which were seen just once. In total, the top ten clones hold about 5% of the sample.

Findings and caveats that apply to the study as a whole: Baseline clonality exceeded that of age-matched healthy donors and correlated strongly with circulating CD8+ T-cell counts. Public clonotypes were rare and either shrank or stayed stable during treatment, and the rise in clonality at ibrutinib response reflected expansion of private clonotypes. Sampling times were not matched between patients in sustained remission and patients whose disease was progressing, and lymph node repertoires were not examined. Clonality rose at ibrutinib response, remained stable during sustained remission, and dropped back toward baseline at progression.

Sample: PBMCs, taken after 24 months of ibrutinib treatment. The receptor chain draws on TRBV10-3 and TRBJ1-1; the D segment cannot be called with confidence. The clonotype comes from a human donor with chronic lymphocytic leukemia. The DNA is TGTGCCATCAGTGAATTGGGCAGCACTGATGAAGCTTTCTTT. The resulting protein is CAISELGSTDEAFF.